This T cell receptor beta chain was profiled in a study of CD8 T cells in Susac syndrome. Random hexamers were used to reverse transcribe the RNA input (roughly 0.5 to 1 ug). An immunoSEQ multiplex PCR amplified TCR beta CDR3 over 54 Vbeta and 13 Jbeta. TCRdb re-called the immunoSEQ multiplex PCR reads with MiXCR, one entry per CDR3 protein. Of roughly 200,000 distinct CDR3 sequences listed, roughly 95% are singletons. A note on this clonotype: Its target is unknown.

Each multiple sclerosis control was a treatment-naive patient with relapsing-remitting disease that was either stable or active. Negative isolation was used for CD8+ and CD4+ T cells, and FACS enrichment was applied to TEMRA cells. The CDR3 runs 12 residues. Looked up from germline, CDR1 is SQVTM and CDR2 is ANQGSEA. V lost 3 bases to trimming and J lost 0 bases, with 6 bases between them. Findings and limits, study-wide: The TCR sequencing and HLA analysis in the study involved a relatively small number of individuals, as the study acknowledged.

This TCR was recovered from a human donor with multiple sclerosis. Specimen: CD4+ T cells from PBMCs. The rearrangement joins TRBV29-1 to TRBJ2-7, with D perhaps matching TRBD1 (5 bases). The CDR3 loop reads CSVDDSSYEQYF. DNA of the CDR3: TGCAGCGTTGATGACAGCTCCTACGAGCAGTACTTC.